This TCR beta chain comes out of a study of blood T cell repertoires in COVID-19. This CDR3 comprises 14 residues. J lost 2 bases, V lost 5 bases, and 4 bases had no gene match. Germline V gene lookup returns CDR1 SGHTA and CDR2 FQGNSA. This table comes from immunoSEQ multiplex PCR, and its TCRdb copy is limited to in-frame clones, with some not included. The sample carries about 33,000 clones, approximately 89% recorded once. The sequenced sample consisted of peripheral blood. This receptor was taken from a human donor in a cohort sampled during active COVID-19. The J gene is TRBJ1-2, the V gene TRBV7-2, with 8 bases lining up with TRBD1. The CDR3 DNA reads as TGTGCCAGCAGCCCGGGACAGGCGAACTATGGCTACACCTTC. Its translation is CASSPGQANYGYTF.